This is a list of T cell receptor beta chains from one sample in a study of blood T cell repertoires in COVID-19. Profiling relied on immunoSEQ multiplex PCR, and the TCRdb table lists in-frame clones only, not all of them. This table holds approximately 240,000 clones, roughly four fifths found once. The sequenced sample consisted of peripheral blood. These receptors were taken from a woman aged 55-69 years with acute or convalescent COVID-19. Each CDR3 is given with its conserved first and last residue. The order of the fields is clone size, V gene, J gene, CDR3 protein. Clone size is given for some rows only: seen once, a few or many times, or a class if the clone is expanded.

.	TRBV5-1	TRBJ1-2	CASSLAPGQGAGSYTF
few	TRBV5-4	TRBJ1-2	CASSPGVGYGYTF
.	TRBV5-1	TRBJ2-2	CASSLGQGRRITNTGELFF
.	TRBV7-9	TRBJ2-3	CASSLRVDTQYF
.	TRBV5-1	TRBJ1-5	CASSLAGGQPQHF
.	TRBV5-1	TRBJ1-2	CASSSQGADYGYTF
once	TRBV6-6	TRBJ2-1	CASSYGGPAEQFF
.	TRBV19	TRBJ1-1	CASEGVGTEAFF
.	TRBV28	TRBJ1-1	CASTRERRAGNTEAFF
.	TRBV7-9	TRBJ1-1	CASSRTALNTEAFF
.	TRBV7-3	TRBJ2-5	CASSFLAGGPETQYF
.	TRBV12-3/TRBV12-4	TRBJ1-5	CASSSRDQPQHF
.	TRBV7-2	TRBJ2-3	CASSFIGATDTQYF
.	TRBV6-5	TRBJ2-7	CASSYGGTGVWEQYF
.	TRBV30	TRBJ1-4	CAWGHRGTNEKLFF
.	TRBV4-3	TRBJ1-2	CASSQGLAANYGYTF
.	TRBV7-9	TRBJ1-2	CASSPPGGSGYTF
.	TRBV5-6	TRBJ2-5	CASSHRGAAQETQYF
.	TRBV6-4	TRBJ1-3	CASNFDRASGNTIYF
.	TRBV27	TRBJ2-1	CAREWANLHNEQFF
.	TRBV3-1/TRBV3-2	TRBJ2-3	CASSVTTGRGTDTQYF
.	TRBV6-2/TRBV6-3	TRBJ2-7	CASSKLQGFYEQYF
.	TRBV6-1	TRBJ1-5	CASSEGRNQPQHF
.	TRBV28	TRBJ1-2	CASRPQASGYTF
.	TRBV10-2	TRBJ2-5	CASCRQGFQETQYF
.	TRBV6-6	TRBJ1-2	CASRTPKGQGGGYTF